These T cell receptor beta chains were read from a single sample in a study of T cell responses to AZD1222 COVID-19 vaccine. TCRdb keeps only in-frame clones here, not all; method: immunoSEQ multiplex PCR. The sample has 150,000 to 200,000 clones, around 93% seen once. Sequencing used peripheral blood, obtained on day 0 of AZD1222 vaccination. These TCRs come from an adult in good health. The CDR3 runs from the conserved cysteine through the conserved F or W. A D gene is named only where the DNA matches it firmly. Size tells how often a clone was seen (once, few, many) or the class of an expanded clone, and some rows leave it out.

DNA: TGTGCCAGTAGTATAGAACTAGCGGGAGTCACCCCAGATACGCAGTATTTT; CDR3: CASSIELAGVTPDTQYF; V: TRBV19; J: TRBJ2-3; D: TRBD2; size: .
DNA: TGTGCCAGCAGTGTAGTTTTGAAGGGCGAGCAGTACTTC; CDR3: CASSVVLKGEQYF; V: TRBV27; J: TRBJ2-7; D: .; size: once
DNA: TGTGCCAGCAAGACAGGGAAAGATCAGCCCCAGCATTTT; CDR3: CASKTGKDQPQHF; V: TRBV6-6; J: TRBJ1-5; D: TRBD1; size: .
DNA: TGTGCCAGCAGCCCATCGTTTAACAGGGGAACAATAAGTATTCCATCCACCCTCCACTTT; CDR3: CASSPSFNRGTISIPSTLHF; V: TRBV14; J: TRBJ1-6; D: TRBD1; size: .
DNA: TGTGCCAGCAGCTTAGAGGCTAGCGGGATTTCGGGGTACGAGCAGTACTTC; CDR3: CASSLEASGISGYEQYF; V: TRBV7-9; J: TRBJ2-7; D: TRBD2; size: few
DNA: TGTGCCAGCAGCCCTCTCGGGCAGTCTTTCGGAAACACCATATATTTT; CDR3: CASSPLGQSFGNTIYF; V: TRBV6-2/TRBV6-3; J: TRBJ1-3; D: .; size: .
DNA: TGTGCCAGCAGCTTCGGCAGGGGTGACTATGGCTACACCTTC; CDR3: CASSFGRGDYGYTF; V: TRBV7-8; J: TRBJ1-2; D: .; size: .
DNA: TGTGCCAGCTCACCAAAGGATGGTGCCAACTATGGCTACACCTTC; CDR3: CASSPKDGANYGYTF; V: TRBV18; J: TRBJ1-2; D: .; size: .
DNA: TGTGCCAGCAGTTTAGGCCTGGGAGGTCGTAATTCACCCCTCCACTTT; CDR3: CASSLGLGGRNSPLHF; V: TRBV27; J: TRBJ1-6; D: .; size: once
DNA: TGTGCCAGCAGTTCTTCCAATTACAGGGTGGCTGGTACCCCTAATGAGCAGTTCTTC; CDR3: CASSSSNYRVAGTPNEQFF; V: TRBV28; J: TRBJ2-1; D: .; size: .
DNA: TGTGCCAGCAGTCCACGGGTAGGTGGGAGTGGTCCCTACGAGCAGTACTTC; CDR3: CASSPRVGGSGPYEQYF; V: TRBV28; J: TRBJ2-7; D: .; size: once
DNA: TGTGCCAGCATGCAAACTGGGGCCAACGTCCTGACTTTC; CDR3: CASMQTGANVLTF; V: TRBV6-6; J: TRBJ2-6; D: .; size: .
DNA: TGTGCCAGCAGGGAGGTAATCTCTAGCACAGATACGCAGTATTTT; CDR3: CASREVISSTDTQYF; V: TRBV2; J: TRBJ2-3; D: .; size: .